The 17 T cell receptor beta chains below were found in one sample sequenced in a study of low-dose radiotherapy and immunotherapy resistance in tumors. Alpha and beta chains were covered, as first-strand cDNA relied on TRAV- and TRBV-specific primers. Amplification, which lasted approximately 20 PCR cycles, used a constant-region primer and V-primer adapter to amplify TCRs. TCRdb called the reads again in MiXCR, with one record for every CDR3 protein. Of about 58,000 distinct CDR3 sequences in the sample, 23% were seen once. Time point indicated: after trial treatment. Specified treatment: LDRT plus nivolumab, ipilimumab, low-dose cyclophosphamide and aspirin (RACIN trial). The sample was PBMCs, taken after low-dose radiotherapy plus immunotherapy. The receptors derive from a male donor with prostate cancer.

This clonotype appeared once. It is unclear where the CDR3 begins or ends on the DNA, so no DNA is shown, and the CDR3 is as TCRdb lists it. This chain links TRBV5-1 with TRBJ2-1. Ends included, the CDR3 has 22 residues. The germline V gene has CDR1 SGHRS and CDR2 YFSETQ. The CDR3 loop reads CASTNQTSMYLCASSFNNEQFF.

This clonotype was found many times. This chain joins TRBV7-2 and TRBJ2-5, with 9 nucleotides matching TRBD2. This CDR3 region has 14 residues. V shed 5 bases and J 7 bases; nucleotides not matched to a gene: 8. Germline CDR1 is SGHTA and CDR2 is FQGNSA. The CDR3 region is CASSPPPAGGTQYF. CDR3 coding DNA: TGTGCCAGCAGCCCACCGCCAGCGGGGGGGACCCAGTACTTC.

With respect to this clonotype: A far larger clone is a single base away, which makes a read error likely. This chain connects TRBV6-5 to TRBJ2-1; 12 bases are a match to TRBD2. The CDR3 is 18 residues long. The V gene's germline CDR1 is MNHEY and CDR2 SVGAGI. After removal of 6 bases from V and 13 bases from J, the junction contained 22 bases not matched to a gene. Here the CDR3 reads CASRKGATSGGRQETQFF. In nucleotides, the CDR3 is TGTGCCAGCAGGAAGGGGGCTACTAGCGGGGGGCGACAAGAGACCCAGTTCTTC.

The CDR3 nucleotides are TGTGCCAGCAGTTTGGGAGGGAGAGATACGCAGTATTTT. This gives the protein CASSLGGRDTQYF. The chain couples TRBV12-3 or TRBV12-4 to TRBJ2-3, with TRBD2 matching over 7 bases. The V gene end was trimmed by 3 bases and the J gene end by 5 bases; junction bases not matched to a gene: 2. CDR3 length: 13 amino acids.

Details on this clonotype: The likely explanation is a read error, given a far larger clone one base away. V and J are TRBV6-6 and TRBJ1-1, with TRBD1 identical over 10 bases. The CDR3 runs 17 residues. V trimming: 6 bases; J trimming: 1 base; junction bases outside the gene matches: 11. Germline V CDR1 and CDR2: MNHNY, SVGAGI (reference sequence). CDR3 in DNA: TGTGCCAGCAGAGGGGGGGACAGGGGCTGGCAGAACACTGAAGCTTTCTTT. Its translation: CASRGGDRGWQNTEAFF.

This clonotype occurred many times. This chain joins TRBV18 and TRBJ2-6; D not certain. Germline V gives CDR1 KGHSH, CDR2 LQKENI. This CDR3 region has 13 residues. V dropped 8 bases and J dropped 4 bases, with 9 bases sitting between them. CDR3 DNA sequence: TGTGCCAGCAGCCTACCCGGGGCCAACGTCCTGACTTTC. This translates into CASSLPGANVLTF.

CDR3 sequence reads: CASSWGGGTEAFF. The CDR3 coding sequence is TGTGCCAGCAGTTGGGGAGGGGGCACTGAAGCTTTCTTT. The chain has TRBV6-2 or TRBV6-3 and TRBJ1-1, with D perhaps matching TRBD1 (6 bases). Germline loops: CDR1 MNHEY, CDR2 SVGEGT. This CDR3 spans 13 amino acids. Trimming pared 4 bases from V and 4 bases from J, leaving 10 bases between.

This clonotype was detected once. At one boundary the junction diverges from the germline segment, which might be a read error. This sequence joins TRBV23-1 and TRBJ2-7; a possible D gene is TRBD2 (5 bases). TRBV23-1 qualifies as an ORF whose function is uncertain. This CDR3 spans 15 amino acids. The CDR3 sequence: CASSQSGLGSHEQYF. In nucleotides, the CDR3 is TGCGCCAGCAGCCAATCCGGACTGGGGTCACACGAGCAGTACTTC.

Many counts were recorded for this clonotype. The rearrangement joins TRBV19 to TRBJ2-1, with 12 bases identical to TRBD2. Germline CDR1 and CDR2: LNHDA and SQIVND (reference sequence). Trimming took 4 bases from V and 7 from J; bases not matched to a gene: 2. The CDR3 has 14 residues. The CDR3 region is CASSKTSGGNEQFF. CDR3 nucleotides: TGTGCCAGTAGTAAGACTAGCGGGGGAAATGAGCAGTTCTTC. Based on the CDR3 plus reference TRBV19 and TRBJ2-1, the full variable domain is DGGITQSPKYLFRKEGQNVTLSCEQNLNHDAMYWYRQDPGQGLRLIYYSQIVNDFQKGDIAEGYSVSREKKESFPLTVTSAQKNPTAFYLCASSKTSGGNEQFFGPGTRLTVL.

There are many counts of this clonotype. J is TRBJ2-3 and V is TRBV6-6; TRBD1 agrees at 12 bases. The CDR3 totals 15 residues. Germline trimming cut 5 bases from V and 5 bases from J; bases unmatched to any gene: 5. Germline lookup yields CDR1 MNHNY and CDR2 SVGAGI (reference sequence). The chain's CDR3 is CASSRGQGAGDTQYF. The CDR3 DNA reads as TGTGCCAGCAGTCGGGGACAGGGGGCGGGAGATACGCAGTATTTT.

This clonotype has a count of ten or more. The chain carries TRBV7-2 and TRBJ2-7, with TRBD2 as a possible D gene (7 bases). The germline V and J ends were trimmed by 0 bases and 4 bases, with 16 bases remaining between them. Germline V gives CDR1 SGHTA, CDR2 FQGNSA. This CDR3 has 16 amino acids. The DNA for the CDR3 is TGTGCCAGCAGCTTAGCATGGGGGGGGCTCGCGTACGAGCAGTACTTC. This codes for CASSLAWGGLAYEQYF.

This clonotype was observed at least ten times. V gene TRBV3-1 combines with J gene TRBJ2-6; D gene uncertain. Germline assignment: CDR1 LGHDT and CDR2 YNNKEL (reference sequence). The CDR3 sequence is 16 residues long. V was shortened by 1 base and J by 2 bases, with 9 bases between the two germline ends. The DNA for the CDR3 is TGTGCCAGCAGCCAAGTCGCCGGCACTGGGGCCAACGTCCTGACTTTC. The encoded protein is CASSQVAGTGANVLTF.

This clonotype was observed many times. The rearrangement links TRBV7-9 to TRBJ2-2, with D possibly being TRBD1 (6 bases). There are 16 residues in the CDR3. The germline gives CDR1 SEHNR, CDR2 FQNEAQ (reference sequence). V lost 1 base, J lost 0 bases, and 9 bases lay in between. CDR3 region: CASSLVGTTNTGELFF. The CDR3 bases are TGTGCCAGCAGCTTAGTCGGGACAACGAACACCGGGGAGCTGTTTTTT.

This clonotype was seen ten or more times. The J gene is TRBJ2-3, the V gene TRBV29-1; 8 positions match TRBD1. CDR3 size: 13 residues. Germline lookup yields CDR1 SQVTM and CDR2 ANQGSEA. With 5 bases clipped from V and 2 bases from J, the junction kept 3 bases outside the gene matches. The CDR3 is CSVRQGATDTQYF. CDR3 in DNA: TGCAGCGTTCGGCAGGGGGCCACAGATACGCAGTATTTT.

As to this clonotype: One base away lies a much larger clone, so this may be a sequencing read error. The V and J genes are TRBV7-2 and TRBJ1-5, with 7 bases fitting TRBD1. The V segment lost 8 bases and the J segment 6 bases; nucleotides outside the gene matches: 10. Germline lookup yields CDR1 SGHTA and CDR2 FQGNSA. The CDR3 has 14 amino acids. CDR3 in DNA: TGTGCCAGCTGCCTTACAGGGGAGGGTCAGCCCCAGCATTTT. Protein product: CASCLTGEGQPQHF.

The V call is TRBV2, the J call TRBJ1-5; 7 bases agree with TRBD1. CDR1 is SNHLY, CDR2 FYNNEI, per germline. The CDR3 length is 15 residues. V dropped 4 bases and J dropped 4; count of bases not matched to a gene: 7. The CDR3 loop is CASSVQGDINQPQHF. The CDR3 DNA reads TGTGCCAGCAGTGTTCAGGGGGACATAAATCAGCCCCAGCATTTT.

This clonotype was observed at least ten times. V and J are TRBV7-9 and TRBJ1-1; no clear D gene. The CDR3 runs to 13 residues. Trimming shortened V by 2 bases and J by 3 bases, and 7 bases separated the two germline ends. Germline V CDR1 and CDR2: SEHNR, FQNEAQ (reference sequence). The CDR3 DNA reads TGTGCCAGCAGCTTAAAGTGGGACACTGAAGCTTTCTTT. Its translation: CASSLKWDTEAFF.